This TCR beta chain is from a study of cytomegalovirus exposure and HLA in healthy donors. Study-wide background: The approximately 110 validation repertoires used a platform that matched the one used for the roughly 700 first-cohort repertoires, as a later analysis reported.

The CDR3 contains 14 residues. Germline CDR1 is SGHRS and CDR2 is YFSETQ. The V segment lost 0 bases and the J segment 5 bases; nucleotides outside the gene matches: 2. The method was immunoSEQ multiplex PCR; TCRdb's version includes in-frame clones alone and lacks a portion of them. Of roughly 70,000 clones in the sample, around 95% are singletons; the top ten hold roughly 2.3%. The TCR originated in a man younger than 35 in good health and CMV-seronegative. V is TRBV5-1 and J is TRBJ2-7; TRBD1 matches 10 bases. Sample: PBMCs. The CDR3 loop reads CASSLGQGAHEQYF. In DNA, the CDR3 is TGCGCCAGCAGCTTGGGACAGGGGGCCCACGAGCAGTACTTC. Full variable domain (outside the CDR3, taken from reference TRBV5-1 and TRBJ2-7): KAGVTQTPRYLIKTRGQQVTLSCSPISGHRSVSWYQQTPGQGLQFLFEYFSETQRNKGNFPGRFSGRQFSNSRSEMNVSTLELGDSALYLCASSLGQGAHEQYFGPGTRLTVT.